This TCR beta chain is from a study of regulatory and conventional T cells in RAG deficiency. Points from the study as a whole: Sorted Omenn CD25-high CD127-low cells may not be bona fide Tregs. In Omenn syndrome, Treg and Tconv repertoires overlapped >85%.

This table comes from immunoSEQ multiplex PCR, and its TCRdb copy is limited to in-frame clones, with some not included. The sample comprises about 30,000 clones, approximately 90% of which are singletons, and approximately 5.1% rests with the top ten. Concerning this clone: Its antigen remains unknown.

CDR3 length equals 15 residues. Trimming removed 2 bases at V and 2 bases at J, with 13 bases between. The germline V gene has CDR1 SGHNT and CDR2 YENEEA. These data are also associated with another study on regulatory T cells. That report adds: Amplification used 52 TRBV primers and 13 TRBJ primers. Skewed V and J usage and few unique V-J pairs marked patient repertoires, most in Tregs.

This clonotype was obtained from a human donor in good health. The rearrangement links TRBV11-3 to TRBJ2-7, with D unclear. Sequenced material: CD8+ T cells sorted from blood. For the CDR3, the DNA is TGTGCCAGCAGCTTACCTGGTACGGAGACCTACGAGCAGTACTTC. Translating gives CASSLPGTETYEQYF.